Sequencing of this TCR beta chain was carried out in a study of blood T cell repertoires in COVID-19. On the study more broadly: From T cells, B-cell-depleted T cells, or PBMCs came the material, which was cDNA or gDNA.

This CDR3 is built from 15 residues. Germline V gene lookup returns CDR1 SGHTA and CDR2 FQGNSA. Trimming cost V 2 bases and J 2 bases, with 10 bases left between them. Original data processing: Amplification from reference gene primers served as the basis for estimated nucleated cell counts. Assay: immunoSEQ multiplex PCR; the TCRdb copy retains only in-frame clones and omits some. V and J calls and clone size are those listed in that table; D and trimming were worked out from the DNA. Counted here are 200,000 to 250,000 clones, around 88% occurring once; the ten biggest clones make up more than 1.2%.

The sequenced sample consisted of peripheral blood. The TCR was taken from a man older than 75 with acute or convalescent COVID-19. J is TRBJ2-1 and V is TRBV7-2; D is possibly TRBD1 (6 bases). The CDR3 sequence is CASSLIQGPYNEQFF. The CDR3 DNA sequence: TGTGCCAGCAGCTTAATTCAGGGGCCCTACAATGAGCAGTTCTTC.